This T cell receptor beta chain was profiled in a study of blood T cell repertoires in COVID-19. Study-wide context: Italy, Spain and the United States were the sources of the convalescent and acute COVID-19 samples. T cells, B-cell-depleted T cells, or PBMCs supplied cDNA or gDNA.

This clone was detected only a few times. V was pared by 2 bases and J by 1 base, with 13 bases between. CDR3 size: 16 residues. The V gene's germline CDR1 is SGHNT and CDR2 YYREEE (reference sequence). As handled by the study authors: Using reference gene primer amplification, nucleated cell counts were estimated. TCRdb's table, derived via immunoSEQ multiplex PCR, lists solely in-frame clones and lacks some. Clone size and the V and J calls come from that table; the DNA yielded D and trimming. Among around 190,000 clones listed, around 80% were seen once. The sequencing sample was made of peripheral blood. The genes are TRBV5-4 and TRBJ2-1; D gene uncertain. The receptor's source is a woman aged 55-70 years with COVID-19, enrolled during active disease. DNA of the CDR3: TGTGCCAGCAGCTTCAAGAGGCCCGGATCCTACAATGAGCAGTTCTTC. This encodes CASSFKRPGSYNEQFF.